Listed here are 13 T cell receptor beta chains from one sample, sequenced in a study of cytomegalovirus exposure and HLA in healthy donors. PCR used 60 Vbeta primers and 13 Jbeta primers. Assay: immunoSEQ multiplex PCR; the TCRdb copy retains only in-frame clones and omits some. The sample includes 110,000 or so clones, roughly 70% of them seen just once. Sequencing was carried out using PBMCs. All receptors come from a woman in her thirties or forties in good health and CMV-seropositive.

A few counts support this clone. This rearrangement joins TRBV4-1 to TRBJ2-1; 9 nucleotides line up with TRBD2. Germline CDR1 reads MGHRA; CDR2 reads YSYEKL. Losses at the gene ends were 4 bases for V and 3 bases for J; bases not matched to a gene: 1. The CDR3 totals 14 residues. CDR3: CASSPSGVYNEQFF. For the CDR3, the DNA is TGCGCCAGCAGCCCTAGCGGGGTCTACAATGAGCAGTTCTTC.

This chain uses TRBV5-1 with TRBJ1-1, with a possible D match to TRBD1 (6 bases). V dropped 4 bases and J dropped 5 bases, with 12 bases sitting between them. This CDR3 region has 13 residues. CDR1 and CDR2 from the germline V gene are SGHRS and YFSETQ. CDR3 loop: CASSRTGRTEAFF. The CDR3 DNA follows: TGCGCCAGCAGCCGTACAGGGCGTACTGAAGCTTTCTTT.

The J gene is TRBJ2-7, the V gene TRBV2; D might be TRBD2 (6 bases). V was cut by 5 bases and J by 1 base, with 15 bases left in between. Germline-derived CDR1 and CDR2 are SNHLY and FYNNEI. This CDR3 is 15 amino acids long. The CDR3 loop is CASSYLTGESYEQYF. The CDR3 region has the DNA TGTGCCAGCAGTTACTTGACGGGGGAATCCTACGAGCAGTACTTC.

The CDR3 is CASRRETAGAFYGYTF. The CDR3, as DNA: TGTGCCAGCAGAAGGGAAACCGCAGGGGCCTTCTATGGCTACACCTTC. V and J are TRBV4-2 and TRBJ1-2; D possibly corresponds to TRBD1 (6 bases). The CDR3 has 16 residues. Germline lookup yields CDR1 LGHNA and CDR2 YNFKEQ. V lost 6 bases and J lost 4, with 21 bases in between.

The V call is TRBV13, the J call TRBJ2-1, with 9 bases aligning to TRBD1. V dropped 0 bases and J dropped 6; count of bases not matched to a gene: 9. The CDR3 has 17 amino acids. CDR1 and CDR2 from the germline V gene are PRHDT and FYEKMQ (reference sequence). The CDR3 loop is CASSLGPDRGITNEQFF. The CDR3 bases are TGTGCCAGCAGCTTAGGCCCTGACAGGGGGATTACCAATGAGCAGTTCTTC.

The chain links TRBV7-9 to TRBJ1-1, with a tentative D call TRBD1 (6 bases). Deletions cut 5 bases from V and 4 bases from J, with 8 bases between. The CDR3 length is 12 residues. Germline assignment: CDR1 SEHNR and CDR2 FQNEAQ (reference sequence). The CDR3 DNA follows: TGTGCCAGCAGCCAAGGGGGCACTGAAGCTTTCTTT. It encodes CASSQGGTEAFF.

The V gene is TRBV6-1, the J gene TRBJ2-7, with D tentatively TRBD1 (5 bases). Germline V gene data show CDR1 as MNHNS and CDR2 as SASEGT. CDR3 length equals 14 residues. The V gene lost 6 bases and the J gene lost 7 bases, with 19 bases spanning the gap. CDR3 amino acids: CASSPFVGAEEQYF. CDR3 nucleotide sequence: TGTGCCAGCAGCCCTTTTGTTGGGGCTGAAGAGCAGTACTTC.

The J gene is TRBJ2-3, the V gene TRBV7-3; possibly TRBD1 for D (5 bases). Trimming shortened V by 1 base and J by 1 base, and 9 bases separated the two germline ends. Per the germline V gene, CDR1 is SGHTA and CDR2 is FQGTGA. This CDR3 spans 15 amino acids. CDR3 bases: TGTGCCAGCAGCTTAATGGTGGGGCGCACAGATACGCAGTATTTT. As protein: CASSLMVGRTDTQYF.

CDR3 loop: CASSLSTQAHSGNTIYF. CDR3 sequence (DNA): TGTGCCAGCAGCTTATCGACGCAGGCGCACTCTGGAAACACCATATATTTT. The chain uses TRBV7-2 and TRBJ1-3; the D is unclear. The germline CDR1 and CDR2 sequences are SGHTA and FQGNSA. Trimming stripped 2 bases from V and 0 bases from J, with 14 bases between. The CDR3 runs 17 residues.

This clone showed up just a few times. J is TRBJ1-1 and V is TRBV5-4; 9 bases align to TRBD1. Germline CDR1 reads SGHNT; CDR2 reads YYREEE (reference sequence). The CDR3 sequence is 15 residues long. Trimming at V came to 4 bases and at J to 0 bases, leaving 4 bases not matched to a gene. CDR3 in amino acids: CASSLRQGVNTEAFF. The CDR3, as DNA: TGTGCCAGCAGCCTTCGACAGGGGGTGAACACTGAAGCTTTCTTT.

The CDR3 loop is CAWSGTRGFYEQYF. The CDR3 region has the DNA TGTGCCTGGAGTGGCACCCGGGGATTCTACGAGCAGTACTTC. The chain joins TRBV30 to TRBJ2-7; D is perhaps TRBD2 (5 bases). Germline loops: CDR1 GTSNPN, CDR2 SVGIG (reference sequence). With 1 base removed from V and 3 bases from J, the gap between germline ends came to 13 bases. This CDR3 spans 14 amino acids.

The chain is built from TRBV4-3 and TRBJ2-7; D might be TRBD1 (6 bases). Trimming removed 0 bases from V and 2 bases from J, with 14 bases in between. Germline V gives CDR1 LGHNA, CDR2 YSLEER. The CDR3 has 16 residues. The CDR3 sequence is CASSQDLRNRAYEQYF. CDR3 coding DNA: TGCGCCAGCAGCCAAGATCTTCGTAACAGGGCCTACGAGCAGTACTTC.

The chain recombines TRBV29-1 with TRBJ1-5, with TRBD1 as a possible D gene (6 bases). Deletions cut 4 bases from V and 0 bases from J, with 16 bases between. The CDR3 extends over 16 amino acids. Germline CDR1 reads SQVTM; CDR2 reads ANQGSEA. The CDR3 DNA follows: TGCAGCGTTGGTACAGGGCAGGTGGGTAGCAATCAGCCCCAGCATTTT. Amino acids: CSVGTGQVGSNQPQHF.